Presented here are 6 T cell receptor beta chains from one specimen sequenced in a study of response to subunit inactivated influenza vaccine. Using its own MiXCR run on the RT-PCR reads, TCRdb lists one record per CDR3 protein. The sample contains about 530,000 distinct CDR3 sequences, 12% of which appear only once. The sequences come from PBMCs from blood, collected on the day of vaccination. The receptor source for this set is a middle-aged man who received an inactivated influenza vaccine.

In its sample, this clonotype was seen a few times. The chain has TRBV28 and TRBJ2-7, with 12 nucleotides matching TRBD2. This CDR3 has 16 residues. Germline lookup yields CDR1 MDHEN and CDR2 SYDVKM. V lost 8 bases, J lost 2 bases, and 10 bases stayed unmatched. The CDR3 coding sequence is TGTGCCAGCGGACTCGGGACTAGCGGGTTTGCCTACGAGCAGTACTTC. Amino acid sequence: CASGLGTSGFAYEQYF.

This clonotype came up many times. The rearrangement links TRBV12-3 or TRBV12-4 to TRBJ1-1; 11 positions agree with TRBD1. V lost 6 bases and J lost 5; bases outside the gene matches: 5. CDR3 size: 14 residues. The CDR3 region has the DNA TGTGCCAGCAGCCTGGACAGGGGGCGTACTGAAGCTTTCTTT. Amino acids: CASSLDRGRTEAFF.

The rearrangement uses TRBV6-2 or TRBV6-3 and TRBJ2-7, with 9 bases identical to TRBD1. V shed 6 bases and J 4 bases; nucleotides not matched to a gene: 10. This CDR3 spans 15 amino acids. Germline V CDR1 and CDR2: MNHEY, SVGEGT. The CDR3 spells CASSDAGTGWYEQYF. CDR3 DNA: TGTGCCAGCAGCGACGCCGGGACAGGGTGGTACGAGCAGTACTTC.

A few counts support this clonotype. In DNA, the CDR3 is TGTGCCAGCAGTTTAAACCACTACGAGCAGTACTTC. Translating gives CASSLNHYEQYF. This sequence joins TRBV12-3 or TRBV12-4 and TRBJ2-7; D uncertain. This CDR3 spans 12 amino acids. V was pared by 2 bases and J by 3 bases, with 5 bases between.

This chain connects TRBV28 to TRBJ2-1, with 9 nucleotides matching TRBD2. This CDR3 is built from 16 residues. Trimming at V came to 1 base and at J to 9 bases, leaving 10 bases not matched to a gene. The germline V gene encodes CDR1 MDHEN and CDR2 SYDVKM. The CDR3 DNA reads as TGTGCCAGCAGTTTATTAGCGGGGGAGTCCCTAGGTGAGCAGTTCTTC. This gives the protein CASSLLAGESLGEQFF.

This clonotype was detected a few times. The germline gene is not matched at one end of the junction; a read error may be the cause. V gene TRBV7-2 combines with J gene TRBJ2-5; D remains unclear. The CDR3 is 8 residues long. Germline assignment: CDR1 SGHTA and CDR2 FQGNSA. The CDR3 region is CASSATHF. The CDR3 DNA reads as TGTGCCAGCAGCGCAACGCACTTC.